This is a list of T cell receptor beta chains from one sample in a study of blood T cells in healthy people across ages. TCRdb reprocessed the 5' RACE reads with MiXCR, giving one entry per CDR3 protein. The repertoire has some 1.5 million distinct CDR3 sequences, about 28% of them found once; the top ten carry roughly 8%. The sample consisted of blood. These receptors were obtained from a woman aged 25 to 39 in good health. The CDR3 runs from the conserved cysteine through the conserved F or W. A D gene is named only where the DNA matches it firmly. Not all rows give a size; the values are once, few, many and, for expanded clones, a class.

TRBD2	TRBJ2-3	TRBV15	-	16	TGTGCCACCAGCAGGCCCCTTGGGAGGGGCCCAGATACGCAGTATTTT	CATSRPLGRGPDTQYF
-	TRBJ2-4	TRBV12-5	many	11	TGTGCTAGTGGTTTGGGCGGCATTCAGTACTTC	CASGLGGIQYF
-	TRBJ2-7	TRBV6-5	many	15	TGTGCCAGCACCTTATATGTGGCAGGTAACCACGAGCAGTACTTC	CASTLYVAGNHEQYF
-	TRBJ2-7	TRBV28	-	17	TGTGCCAGCAGTCCCTCCGGGGCAGGGGGGACCTCCTACGAGCAGTACTTC	CASSPSGAGGTSYEQYF
-	TRBJ1-6	TRBV5-1	-	16	TGCGCCAGCAGCTTTGGGGGTCAGACTGTTAGTTCACCCCCCCACTTT	CASSFGGQTVSSPPHF
-	TRBJ2-3	TRBV5-6	-	14	TGTGCCAGCACCGGACTATTTTCAACAAATACGCAGTATTTT	CASTGLFSTNTQYF
TRBD2	TRBJ2-5	TRBV6-2/TRBV6-3	few	16	TGTGCCAGCAGTTACGCCGGGACTAGCGTACAAGAGACCCAGTACTTC	CASSYAGTSVQETQYF
-	TRBJ1-6	TRBV20-1	-	14	TGCAGTGCTACCCAGGGCTATGCGGGTTCACCCCTCCACTTT	CSATQGYAGSPLHF
TRBD2	TRBJ2-7	TRBV20-1	many	14	TGCAGTGCTAGAGGAGGACTAGCGGGTTACGAGCAGTACTTC	CSARGGLAGYEQYF
TRBD1	TRBJ1-1	TRBV20-1	-	13	TGCAGTGCTAGATTCCCAGGGGGCACTGAAGCTTTCTTT	CSARFPGGTEAFF
-	TRBJ1-1	TRBV18	few	13	TGTGCCAGCTCAAATTTTGGGGACACTGAAGCTTTCTTT	CASSNFGDTEAFF
-	TRBJ1-2	TRBV20-1	few	17	TGCAGTGCTACAGACAATCAGGCCGCGGGGGTTGCAGGTAGCTACACCTTC	CSATDNQAAGVAGSYTF
-	TRBJ1-2	TRBV7-2	-	15	TGTGCCAGCAGCTTAGAAGAGTCCACGTTCTATGGCTACACCTTC	CASSLEESTFYGYTF
-	TRBJ2-5	TRBV7-9	-	12	TGTGCCAGCAGCTATAACAGGGAGACCCAGTACTTC	CASSYNRETQYF
-	TRBJ2-1	TRBV4-3	-	14	TGCGCCAGCAGCCAAGATCCCAAGAACAATGAGCAGTTCTTC	CASSQDPKNNEQFF
-	TRBJ2-7	TRBV5-5	-	13	TGTGCCAGCAGCTTAGAGGTAGCCACCGAGCAGTACTTC	CASSLEVATEQYF
-	TRBJ1-2	TRBV9	-	15	TGTGCCAGCAGCGTATACCGTTTAGCCAACTTTGGCTACACCTTC	CASSVYRLANFGYTF
TRBD1	TRBJ1-5	TRBV7-2	-	13	TGTGCCAGCAGGACAGGGGGTGATCAGCCCCAGCATTTT	CASRTGGDQPQHF
TRBD1	TRBJ1-1	TRBV29-1	-	14	TGCAGCTCGATCCGGGGAGGGGGCTATACTGAAGCTTTCTTT	CSSIRGGGYTEAFF
-	TRBJ2-1	TRBV12-3/TRBV12-4	few	12	TGTGCCAGCGGCCCCTGGAGGAATGAGCAGTTCTTC	CASGPWRNEQFF
TRBD1	TRBJ1-2	TRBV20-1	few	16	TGCAGTGCACCCATGGCGCAGGGGGCGTCCGACTATGGCTACACCTTC	CSAPMAQGASDYGYTF
-	TRBJ1-4	TRBV7-6	few	15	TGTGCCAGCAGCTCCGGAAAGAGGGCCCATGAAAAACTGTTTTTT	CASSSGKRAHEKLFF
-	TRBJ2-5	TRBV21-1	few	16	TGTGCCGCCCCCGAGGGGGACAGGGGCTCTCAGGAGACCCAGTACTTC	CAAPEGDRGSQETQYF
-	TRBJ2-1	TRBV5-6	-	15	TGTGCCAGCAGCCGTCCCGGGGGACTTTACAATGAGCAGTTCTTC	CASSRPGGLYNEQFF
TRBD2	TRBJ2-5	TRBV11-2	few	15	TGTGCCAGCAGCCACGGCGCGGGGGGGAAAGAGACCCAGTACTTC	CASSHGAGGKETQYF
TRBD2	TRBJ2-1	TRBV7-6	-	17	TGTGCCAGCAGCTCAGACCGAATAGCGGGAGGGTACAATGAGCAGTTCTTC	CASSSDRIAGGYNEQFF
-	TRBJ2-2	TRBV6-6	once	12	TGTGCCAGCACCCCGGTGGGCGGGGAGCTGTTTTTT	CASTPVGGELFF
TRBD1	TRBJ1-5	TRBV2	-	15	TGTGCCAGCAGCCCAGAGACAGGGATAAATCAGCCCCAGCATTTT	CASSPETGINQPQHF
TRBD1	TRBJ2-4	TRBV6-5	few	13	TGTGCCAGCAAGGGGGCGGCCCAAAACATTCAGTACTTC	CASKGAAQNIQYF
-	TRBJ1-1	TRBV27	-	15	TGTGCCAGCAGTTTATCGATGTTTCCGAACACTGAAGCTTTCTTT	CASSLSMFPNTEAFF